This T cell receptor (beta chain) stems from a study of shared clonotypes between healthy human individuals. The assay was run at deep level. TCRdb's table, derived via immunoSEQ multiplex PCR, lists solely in-frame clones and lacks some. The sample holds 850,000 to 1,100,000 clones, around 77% seen once. About this clone itself: Its antigen is as yet unknown.

Points from the study as a whole: Across a handful of donors, naive CD4 shared approximately 4.5%, naive CD8 over 3%, memory CD4 less than 2.5%, memory CD8 over 0.3%.

Germline trimming cut 4 bases from V and 5 bases from J; bases unmatched to any gene: 14. This CDR3 contains 17 residues. The germline V gene has CDR1 KGHSH and CDR2 LQKENI. This TCR was sampled from a man aged 18 to 30 in good health. Some clones in this sample may be carry-over from other donors' samples. The sequenced sample was memory CD4+ T cells from PBMCs. Sample subset: CD45RA-negative fraction. The J gene is TRBJ2-5, the V gene TRBV18, with 9 bases identical to TRBD1. The CDR3 loop reads CASSLRLGDRVLETQYF. The DNA for the CDR3 is TGTGCCAGCTCACTCCGATTGGGGGACAGGGTCTTGGAGACCCAGTACTTC.